This TCR beta chain was documented in a study of cytomegalovirus exposure and HLA in healthy donors. Looking at the study overall: HLA-typed donors were the source of tens of millions of unique TCRs, which an early data release held.

As concerns this clone: Its target is not known.

The study, taken as a whole, reports: An analysis done earlier found most TCR beta V segments productive about 87% or about 30% of the time. HLA alleles showed associations with about 17,000 TCR beta sequences in a later analysis, at a 0.05 false discovery rate.

It was with 60 Vbeta and 13 Jbeta primers that the PCR ran. Clones were sequenced by immunoSEQ multiplex PCR, and TCRdb holds only the in-frame ones, with some missing. The repertoire consists of about 160,000 clones, with roughly 80% occurring once and the leading ten covering 3.5% to 5.5%. The sample taken for sequencing was PBMCs. This sequence originates from a man aged 35 to 55 in good health and CMV-seronegative.

The CDR3 spells CASSDGTGPGNTIYF. The CDR3 DNA reads as TGTGCCAGCTCGGATGGGACAGGACCTGGAAACACCATATATTTT. The V call is TRBV18, the J call TRBJ1-3; the match to TRBD1 covers 8 bases. Germline V gene sequence: CDR1 KGHSH, CDR2 LQKENI. The CDR3 totals 15 residues. V gave up 6 bases and J gave up 2 bases; unmatched junction bases: 6.